A single sample gave rise to the 7 T cell receptor beta chains below, sequenced in a study of blood T cell repertoires in COVID-19. The assay was immunoSEQ multiplex PCR, and TCRdb's table has in-frame clones only and misses some. The table includes roughly 150,000 clones, 85% to 90% detected once. The sample was peripheral blood. The receptors originated from a woman aged 60 to 75 with active COVID-19.

The rearrangement links TRBV7-2 to TRBJ2-1; D is perhaps TRBD1 (6 bases). CDR3 size: 14 residues. Germline V gives CDR1 SGHTA, CDR2 FQGNSA. V gave up 5 bases and J gave up 9 bases, with 17 bases separating them. The CDR3 bases are TGTGCCAGCAGCCCAATCCCAGGGGAAAGTGAGCAGTTCTTC. It encodes CASSPIPGESEQFF.

This clone turned up a few times. This chain connects TRBV5-4 to TRBJ2-7, with 11 bases aligning to TRBD2. V dropped 3 bases and J dropped 6; count of bases not matched to a gene: 5. This CDR3 is 14 amino acids long. Germline V CDR1 and CDR2: SGHNT, YYREEE (reference sequence). The CDR3 bases are TGTGCCAGCAGCTCCCCGGGACTAGCGGCCGAGCAGTACTTC. Translating gives CASSSPGLAAEQYF.

The V call is TRBV7-3, the J call TRBJ1-1; D is perhaps TRBD1 (6 bases). The ends were cut back, 4 bases at V and 0 bases at J, with 9 bases in the middle. The CDR3 is 14 amino acids. CDR1 is SGHTA, CDR2 FQGTGA, per germline. CDR3 coding DNA: TGTGCCAGCAGCTCCAGGGGACTGAACACTGAAGCTTTCTTT. It encodes CASSSRGLNTEAFF.

The chain combines TRBV9 with TRBJ2-4; 9 bases are shared with TRBD2. This CDR3 has 15 amino acids. V dropped 0 bases and J dropped 7; count of bases not matched to a gene: 5. CDR1 is SGDLS, CDR2 YYNGEE, per germline. CDR3 residues: CASSVVGREGNIQYF. The CDR3 DNA reads TGTGCCAGCAGCGTAGTCGGGCGGGAGGGCAACATTCAGTACTTC.

This chain joins TRBV7-9 and TRBJ2-5; D is unclear. Germline loops: CDR1 SEHNR, CDR2 FQNEAQ (reference sequence). V lost 6 bases and J lost 1, with 6 bases in between. This CDR3 has 12 residues. CDR3 sequence (DNA): TGTGCCAGCAGTAATAGCCAAGAGACCCAGTACTTC. This encodes CASSNSQETQYF.

This clone appeared a single time. The V gene is TRBV4-2, the J gene TRBJ2-2; no definite D call. The CDR3 is made up of 15 amino acids. V lost 1 base and J 5 bases, leaving 11 bases between the germline ends. Germline CDR1 reads LGHNA; CDR2 reads YNFKEQ. The CDR3 here is CASSQVNSATGELFF. In DNA form, the CDR3 reads TGTGCCAGCAGCCAAGTTAACTCTGCGACCGGGGAGCTGTTTTTT.

As to this clone: At the DNA level, this CDR3 is encoded by other sequences in the same sample as well. The chain combines TRBV5-4 with TRBJ1-1; 7 bases fit TRBD1. Germline lookup yields CDR1 SGHNT and CDR2 YYREEE (reference sequence). The CDR3 is made up of 14 amino acids. Trimming at V came to 1 base and at J to 0 bases, leaving 0 bases not matched to a gene. In DNA, the CDR3 is TGTGCCAGCAGCTTGCAGGGGGTGAACACTGAAGCTTTCTTT. Translated, it gives CASSLQGVNTEAFF.